Listed below are T cell receptor beta chains from one sample, sequenced in a study of blood T cell repertoires in COVID-19. Generated by immunoSEQ multiplex PCR, the TCRdb table keeps only in-frame clones and is missing some. The sample includes about 27,000 clones, around 92% of them seen just once. Sequencing input: peripheral blood. These receptors were obtained from a human donor in a cohort sampled during active COVID-19. The CDR3 runs from the conserved cysteine through the conserved F or W. Each record gives: clone size, J gene, V gene, D gene, CDR3 DNA, CDR3 protein. The D gene is left open where the match is weak. A clone size is listed for some rows: how often the clone was seen (once, few, many), or a class if it is expanded.

>NA|TRBJ1-5|TRBV4-1|NA
TGCGCCAGCAGCCTCGGACAGAGCAATCAGCCCCAGCATTTT
CASSLGQSNQPQHF
>NA|TRBJ1-4|TRBV12-3/TRBV12-4|TRBD1
TGTGCCAGCAGAGGACAGGGGGATGAAAAACTGTTTTTT
CASRGQGDEKLFF
>NA|TRBJ2-5|TRBV10-2|TRBD1
TGCGCCAGCAGGAGTGGGACAGAGTACCAAGAGACCCAGTACTTC
CASRSGTEYQETQYF
>NA|TRBJ2-5|TRBV19|NA
TGTGCCAGTAGTACCGGGACTCACCAAGAGACCCAGTACTTC
CASSTGTHQETQYF
>once|TRBJ1-2|TRBV28|TRBD1
TGTGCCAGCAGTTGGGGGACAGGGGGCGCTAACTATGGCTACACCTTC
CASSWGTGGANYGYTF
>NA|TRBJ2-1|TRBV6-4|NA
TGTGCCAGCAGTGATTCCCGGGACTCGAGGAATGAGCAGTTCTTC
CASSDSRDSRNEQFF
>NA|TRBJ1-1|TRBV6-5|NA
TGTGCCAGCAGTTACAGCTCGGGGGGCTTTTCTGAAGCTTTCTTT
CASSYSSGGFSEAFF
>NA|TRBJ1-1|TRBV25-1|NA
TGTGCCAGCAAACCGCGGGCTGGCACTGAAGCTTTCTTT
CASKPRAGTEAFF
>NA|TRBJ2-3|TRBV19|NA
TGTGCCAGTAGTACGACACCGAGCGGAGTTACGCAGTATTTT
CASSTTPSGVTQYF
>NA|TRBJ1-2|TRBV18|NA
TGTGCCAGCTCACCAATCGGGGAAAACTATGGCTACACCTTC
CASSPIGENYGYTF
>NA|TRBJ1-2|TRBV28|NA
TGTGCCAGCAGTTCCGCCTCGATGGGGGGTAACTATGGCTACACCTTC
CASSSASMGGNYGYTF
>few|TRBJ1-1|TRBV7-2|TRBD1
TGTGCCAGCAGCTTAGGTGGGGACAGGGAGAACACTGAAGCTTTCTTT
CASSLGGDRENTEAFF
>NA|TRBJ1-6|TRBV18|NA
TGTGCCAGCTCACCAGCAAGGCCAGGCAATAATTCACCCCTCCACTTT
CASSPARPGNNSPLHF
>NA|TRBJ1-6|TRBV7-2|TRBD1
TGTGCCAGCAGCTTAGCGGGCGGGACAGCAAATTCACCCCTCCACTTT
CASSLAGGTANSPLHF
>once|TRBJ1-4|TRBV7-9|NA
TGTGCCAGCAGCTTAGTAGCTCAAGAAGGAGAAAAACTGTTTTTT
CASSLVAQEGEKLFF
>NA|TRBJ2-3|TRBV11-2|TRBD1
TGTGCCAGCAGCGGGGGATGGGACAGGGGGCCCACAGATACGCAGTATTTT
CASSGGWDRGPTDTQYF
>NA|TRBJ1-1|TRBV19|TRBD1
TGTGCCAGTAGTAAGGGGACAGGGGGCTGGTCTGAAGCTTTCTTT
CASSKGTGGWSEAFF
>NA|TRBJ2-5|TRBV29-1|NA
TGCAGCGTTGAGGAGGGCTTGGAGACCCAGTACTTC
CSVEEGLETQYF
>once|TRBJ1-5|TRBV21-1|NA
TGTGCCAGCAGCAAACTCGAAGACAGGGAGGTTCATCAGCCCCAGCATTTT
CASSKLEDREVHQPQHF
>NA|TRBJ1-5|TRBV11-2|TRBD1
TGTGCCAGCATGCCTATTCAGGGGGCAGGACAGCCCCAGCATTTT
CASMPIQGAGQPQHF
>NA|TRBJ2-5|TRBV12-3/TRBV12-4|NA
TGTGCCAGCAGTTTAGTCGGAGGGGAGTCCCAGTACTTC
CASSLVGGESQYF
>NA|TRBJ2-1|TRBV6-6|NA
TGTGCCAGCAGCCCAAACAACAATGAGCAGTTCTTC
CASSPNNNEQFF
>NA|TRBJ2-4|TRBV6-5|TRBD1
TGTGCCAGCAGTTACACCGGGACAGGAGAAAACATTCAGTACTTC
CASSYTGTGENIQYF
>NA|TRBJ2-2|TRBV10-3|NA
TGTGCCATCAGTGAATCTGTGCGGTGGGGGGAGCTGTTTTTT
CAISESVRWGELFF
>NA|TRBJ1-5|TRBV6-5|NA
TGTGCCAGCAGGAGATCCGGACACCAGAATCAGCCCCAGCATTTT
CASRRSGHQNQPQHF
>NA|TRBJ1-2|TRBV28|NA
TGTGCCAGCAGTTTAGTCGGGGAGGGTGGCTACACCTTC
CASSLVGEGGYTF
>NA|TRBJ2-1|TRBV15|TRBD1
TGTGCCACCAGCAGAGCGGCCGGGACAGGGTTCGATGAGCAGTTCTTC
CATSRAAGTGFDEQFF
>NA|TRBJ2-2|TRBV4-1|NA
TGCGCCAGCAGCCAAGATCGTCTGGCGCGGAGCGGGGAGCTGTTTTTT
CASSQDRLARSGELFF
>once|TRBJ1-6|TRBV5-5|TRBD1
TGTGCCAGCAGCTTTGCGAATTCCGGGACAGGGTCTAATTCACCCCTCCACTTT
CASSFANSGTGSNSPLHF
>once|TRBJ1-1|TRBV7-9|NA
TGTGCCAGCAGCCCCGGGCCCCTCGTAGCGTGGCGCACTGAAGCTTTCTTT
CASSPGPLVAWRTEAFF
>once|TRBJ1-5|TRBV7-8|NA
TGTGCCAGCAGCCTAGAGGAAACAGGTTATCAGCCCCAGCATTTT
CASSLEETGYQPQHF
>NA|TRBJ2-2|TRBV28|NA
TGTGCCAGCACAGGGGCCGCCGGGGAGCTGTTTTTT
CASTGAAGELFF
>NA|TRBJ2-1|TRBV5-1|TRBD2
TGCGCCAGCAGCTTGTTAGCGGGGAACAATGAGCAGTTCTTC
CASSLLAGNNEQFF
>NA|TRBJ2-1|TRBV19|TRBD2
TGTGCCAGTATAATGGGGCTAGCGGGGGGCAAACCCCCCTACAATGAGCAGTTCTTC
CASIMGLAGGKPPYNEQFF
>NA|TRBJ1-2|TRBV5-4|TRBD1
TGTGCCAGCAGCTTGGAGGCGGGCAGGGGGAACTATGGCTACACCTTC
CASSLEAGRGNYGYTF
>NA|TRBJ2-3|TRBV24-1|TRBD1
TGTGCCACCAGTGACGCGACAGGGGTGGGAGATACGCAGTATTTT
CATSDATGVGDTQYF
>NA|TRBJ2-6|TRBV27|NA
TGTGCCAGCAGTTTTCATGGGGCCAACGTCCTGACTTTC
CASSFHGANVLTF
>NA|TRBJ1-1|TRBV6-5|NA
TGTGCCAGCAGTTTCCTCGACAGGGAAGCTTTCTTT
CASSFLDREAFF
>NA|TRBJ2-2|TRBV7-9|NA
TGTGCCAGCAGCTTAGGAGCCGGGGAGCTGTTTTTT
CASSLGAGELFF
>once|TRBJ2-5|TRBV5-4|TRBD2
TGTGCCAGCAGCTCGAACCGGGACGGGGGGGAGACCCAGTACTTC
CASSSNRDGGETQYF
>NA|TRBJ2-3|TRBV7-8|TRBD1
TGTGCCAGCGGTGGACAGGCTACGCAGTATTTT
CASGGQATQYF
>NA|TRBJ2-7|TRBV19|NA
TGTGCCAGTGCCTTGTTGCTGACAGGCCCTTACGAGCAGTACTTC
CASALLLTGPYEQYF
>NA|TRBJ2-5|TRBV10-3|NA
TGTGCCATCAGCGATCCATTTCGGGGGAGGGAGACCCAGTACTTC
CAISDPFRGRETQYF
>medium-sized|TRBJ1-2|TRBV5-4|NA
TGTGCCAGCAGCTTGTTGGGACAAGGTCACGTAGTCGAGGGCTACACCTTC
CASSLLGQGHVVEGYTF
>once|TRBJ1-4|TRBV5-1|TRBD1
TGCGCCAGCAGCCAGTCCGGGACAGGGGATGAAAAACTGTTTTTT
CASSQSGTGDEKLFF
>once|TRBJ2-2|TRBV7-6|TRBD1
TGTGCCAGCAGCTTTGATAGGACAGGGGGCGCGCGGGTCGGGGAGCTGTTTTTT
CASSFDRTGGARVGELFF
>once|TRBJ2-5|TRBV7-8|NA
TGTGCCAGCAGCTTAGTCCGAGAGACCCAGTACTTC
CASSLVRETQYF
>NA|TRBJ2-2|TRBV9|TRBD2
TGTGCCAGCAGCGTATCGGGGAGGGCGAACACCGGGGAGCTGTTTTTT
CASSVSGRANTGELFF
>few|TRBJ2-1|TRBV7-8|TRBD1
TGTGCCAGCAGCTCCACCGGGACAGGAGGTGCCAATGAGCAGTTCTTC
CASSSTGTGGANEQFF
>NA|TRBJ2-7|TRBV7-9|NA
TGTGCCAGCAGCTTGGCCGGGCGGGATTACCACGAGCAGTACTTC
CASSLAGRDYHEQYF
>NA|TRBJ1-2|TRBV18|NA
TGTGCCAGCTCACCACTGGAGGGAGACGGCTACACCTTC
CASSPLEGDGYTF
>NA|TRBJ1-4|TRBV25-1|NA
TGTGCCAGCAACCGGGGTGCAACTAATGAAAAACTGTTTTTT
CASNRGATNEKLFF
>NA|TRBJ2-3|TRBV3-1/TRBV3-2|NA
TGTGCCAGCAGCCAACAGAGGTTCGGCACAGATACGCAGTATTTT
CASSQQRFGTDTQYF
>NA|TRBJ2-1|TRBV7-9|NA
TGTGCCAGCAGCTCAAAACCGAGAAATGAGCAGTTCTTC
CASSSKPRNEQFF
>NA|TRBJ2-7|TRBV18|TRBD2
TGTGCCAGCTCACCCTTCGCCGGGACTAGCGGGGGCGACTACGAGCAGTACTTC
CASSPFAGTSGGDYEQYF
>NA|TRBJ2-1|TRBV7-9|TRBD2
TGTGCCAGCAGCTTAGGGGGGCGGCGGGGGGCCTCCTACAATGAGCAGTTCTTC
CASSLGGRRGASYNEQFF
>NA|TRBJ1-6|TRBV9|NA
TGTGCCAGCAGCCCAGCAAGAGGTTCACCCCTCCACTTT
CASSPARGSPLHF
>NA|TRBJ1-2|TRBV4-1|NA
TGCGCCAGCAGCCAAGAGGGCGGGGGGGTGGACAATGGCTACACCTTC
CASSQEGGGVDNGYTF
>NA|TRBJ2-5|TRBV5-5|TRBD2
TGTGCCAGCAGCTTAAGGGGTTTCGGGACTAGCGGGGCACAAGAGACCCAGTACTTC
CASSLRGFGTSGAQETQYF
>once|TRBJ2-1|TRBV9|TRBD2
TGTGCCAGCAGCCCCGGGGGGGCTTTCTCGGTCCAGTTCTTC
CASSPGGAFSVQFF